A single sample is the source of the 12 T cell receptor beta chains below, sequenced in a study of response to subunit inactivated influenza vaccine. TCRdb re-called the RT-PCR reads through MiXCR, storing one row per CDR3 protein. The repertoire consists of over 800,000 distinct CDR3 sequences, with 21% occurring once and the leading ten covering roughly 10%. Sequencing was performed on PBMCs from blood, taken less than 6 days after vaccination. The receptors here all came from a man over 45 who received an inactivated influenza vaccine.

This clonotype was observed many times. Written as DNA, the CDR3 is TGTGCCACCAGTGACAGTAGCGGGAAAATAGACAATGAGCAGTTCTTC. Its translation: CATSDSSGKIDNEQFF. The V call is TRBV24-1, the J call TRBJ2-1; 8 bases agree with TRBD2. The CDR3 totals 16 residues. With 4 bases clipped from V and 5 bases from J, the junction kept 9 bases outside the gene matches. Germline lookup yields CDR1 KGHDR and CDR2 SFDVKD.

This clonotype came up a few times. The rearrangement joins TRBV24-1 to TRBJ2-2; D uncertain. Between the trimmed V and J ends, which lost 5 bases and 0 bases, there was a span of 15 bases. This CDR3 comprises 17 residues. CDR1 and CDR2 (germline): KGHDR, SFDVKD. The CDR3: CATSAHRYGANTGELFF. The CDR3 region has the DNA TGTGCCACCAGTGCCCACCGGTACGGCGCGAACACCGGGGAGCTGTTTTTT.

This clonotype has just a few counts. The rearrangement links TRBV12-3 or TRBV12-4 to TRBJ2-1; 11 bases map to TRBD2. Germline trimming cut 6 bases from V and 6 bases from J; bases unmatched to any gene: 7. There are 15 residues in the CDR3. CDR3 sequence: CASRELAGVLNEQFF. In DNA form, the CDR3 reads TGTGCCAGCAGAGAACTAGCGGGGGTGCTCAATGAGCAGTTCTTC.

At least ten counts were recorded for this clonotype. The CDR3 DNA follows: TGTGCCAGCAGCCCAGGGAGGTACATTCAGTACTTC. Its protein is CASSPGRYIQYF. The V call is TRBV12-3 or TRBV12-4, the J call TRBJ2-4; D is possibly TRBD2 (6 bases). The CDR3 contains 12 residues. Deletions cut 6 bases from V and 8 bases from J, with 11 bases between.

On this clonotype: A much larger clone differs by one base, so this may be a read error. This sequence joins TRBV6-1 and TRBJ1-1; D is uncertain. Germline lookup yields CDR1 MNHNS and CDR2 SASEGT. V lost 6 bases, J lost 3 bases, and 11 bases lay in between. The CDR3 loop spans 13 amino acids. Written as DNA, the CDR3 is TGTGCCAGCAGCCCTGCAGCGGACACTGAAGCTTTCTTT. Translated, it gives CASSPAADTEAFF.

V is TRBV6-2 or TRBV6-3 and J is TRBJ2-7; maybe TRBD2 (6 bases). In germline, CDR1 is MNHEY, CDR2 SVGEGT. This CDR3 has 15 amino acids. V gave up 7 bases and J gave up 1 base, with 17 bases separating them. The DNA for the CDR3 is TGTGCCAGCACCCAGGGACTCGACGCATCCTACGAGCAGTACTTC. Translation gives CASTQGLDASYEQYF.

This clonotype was detected once. The chain is built from TRBV7-9 and TRBJ2-7, with a tentative D call TRBD1 (5 bases). Germline-derived CDR1 and CDR2 are SEHNR and FQNEAQ (reference sequence). V lost 6 bases and J lost 2, with 14 bases in between. The CDR3 spans 14 residues. CDR3 protein: CASRDIRGPYEQYF. The CDR3 DNA is TGTGCCAGCAGGGATATTAGGGGTCCCTACGAGCAGTACTTC.

In its sample, this clonotype was seen a few times. V and J are TRBV27 and TRBJ2-3; 8 bases line up with TRBD1. This CDR3 contains 13 residues. J lost 9 bases, V lost 7 bases, and 9 bases had no gene match. Germline-derived CDR1 and CDR2 are MNHEY and SMNVEV (reference sequence). CDR3 protein: CASKQDRAHTQYF. The DNA of the CDR3 is TGTGCCAGCAAACAGGACAGGGCCCACACGCAGTATTTT.

This CDR3 reads CASSLERTGELFF. CDR3 DNA: TGCGCCAGCAGCTTGGAACGTACCGGGGAGCTGTTTTTT. The rearrangement uses TRBV5-1 and TRBJ2-2; D gene ambiguous. The germline CDR1 and CDR2 sequences are SGHRS and YFSETQ. Trimming took off 0 bases at V and 5 bases at J, with 5 bases between the two ends. The CDR3 covers 13 residues.

In this sample, this clonotype turned up once. The rearrangement links TRBV20-1 to TRBJ2-1, with D perhaps TRBD1 (6 bases). V was pared by 6 bases and J by 3 bases, with 27 bases between. Germline V lookup: CDR1 DFQATT, CDR2 SNEGSKA (reference sequence). CDR3 length equals 18 residues. DNA for the CDR3: TGCAGTGCCGAGACCCCAGACGGGACAAATATCGACTACAATGAGCAGTTCTTC. It yields the protein CSAETPDGTNIDYNEQFF.

The chain links TRBV6-6 to TRBJ1-2, with unresolved D. The germline V gene encodes CDR1 MNHNY and CDR2 SVGAGI (reference sequence). This CDR3 region has 13 residues. The ends were cut back, 6 bases at V and 8 bases at J, with 16 bases in the middle. Here the CDR3 DNA reads TGTGCCAGCAGCCTGACCCCACCCACGGGCTACACCTTC. This encodes CASSLTPPTGYTF.

The rearrangement joins TRBV28 to TRBJ2-7; no firm D call. Germline V gene sequence: CDR1 MDHEN, CDR2 SYDVKM. The V end lost 4 bases, the J end lost 7 bases, and 23 bases lay between the germline ends. The CDR3 runs 16 residues. The DNA for the CDR3 is TGTGCCAGCAGTTCCATAGGTGGGGTCCTTAAGGGTGAGCAGTACTTC. This sequence encodes CASSSIGGVLKGEQYF.